One T cell receptor (beta chain) is described in this entry. The sample originates from a study of blood T cell repertoires in COVID-19. TCRdb keeps only in-frame clones here, not all; method: immunoSEQ multiplex PCR. The sample lists hundreds of thousands of clones; around 84% were seen once. The CDR3 covers 12 residues. Trimming removed 2 bases from V and 14 bases from J, with 13 bases in between. Germline V gene data show CDR1 as MDHEN and CDR2 as SYDVKM. The source is a man between 65 and 85 years old with acute or convalescent COVID-19. Sequences were obtained from peripheral blood. The V gene is TRBV28, the J gene TRBJ2-1; maybe TRBD2 (5 bases). CDR3: CASSLITGFKFF. CDR3 nucleotides: TGTGCCAGCAGTTTAATCACGGGGTTTAAGTTCTTC.